These 10 T cell receptor beta chains were all obtained from the same sample, sequenced in a study of PD-1 blockade in classical Hodgkin lymphoma. Time point defined: cycle 4 day 1 (C4D1), after 6 weeks of nivolumab. Each of the patients experienced relapse following autologous stem cell transplantation, and their brentuximab vedotin exposure differed. Only in-frame clones appear in the TCRdb table, and some are missing; sequencing was by immunoSEQ multiplex PCR. The table shows 100,000 to 120,000 clones, with about nine tenths occurring only once. Source: peripheral blood mononuclear cells (PBMCs), taken before the fourth cycle of nivolumab. These receptors came from a human donor with classical Hodgkin lymphoma.

J is TRBJ2-7 and V is TRBV6-1; D is uncertain. The CDR3 has 11 residues. Germline V gene sequence: CDR1 MNHNS, CDR2 SASEGT. Between the trimmed V and J ends, which lost 7 bases and 4 bases, there was a span of 8 bases. The CDR3 DNA follows: TGTGCCAGCACGTGGGGATACGAGCAGTACTTC. Residues: CASTWGYEQYF.

The chain recombines TRBV10-2 with TRBJ2-1, with 7 bases that match TRBD2. The germline V gene has CDR1 WSHSY and CDR2 SAAADI. Unmatched junction bases numbered 17, after V lost 7 bases and J lost 5 bases. CDR3 length: 17 residues. The CDR3: CASTTGLLSGGDNEQFF. CDR3 in DNA: TGCGCCAGCACCACGGGACTCTTGTCTGGGGGGGACAATGAGCAGTTCTTC.

The gene calls are TRBV7-9 and TRBJ2-7; D gene ambiguous. The length of the CDR3 is 14 residues. Trimming left V 7 bases short and J 0 bases short, with 13 bases between. Germline V gene lookup returns CDR1 SEHNR and CDR2 FQNEAQ (reference sequence). This chain's CDR3 is CASNSAGPSYEQYF. As DNA, the CDR3 is TGTGCCAGCAACAGTGCCGGCCCCTCCTACGAGCAGTACTTC.

This clone has just one count. The gene calls are TRBV28 and TRBJ1-1; D gene unclear. Trimming took 4 bases from V and 1 from J, leaving 7 bases between them. Looked up from germline, CDR1 is MDHEN and CDR2 is SYDVKM. The CDR3 extends over 13 amino acids. For the CDR3, the DNA is TGTGCCAGCAGTTCCCCAACGAACACTGAAGCTTTCTTT. This translates into CASSSPTNTEAFF.

The chain links TRBV11-3 to TRBJ2-2; TRBD1 matches 7 bases. V trimming: 5 bases; J trimming: 0 bases; junction bases outside the gene matches: 9. CDR1 and CDR2 (germline): SGHNT, YENEEA. There are 17 residues in the CDR3. The CDR3 loop reads CASSQNEGQPNTGELFF. Here the CDR3 DNA reads TGTGCCAGCAGCCAAAACGAGGGACAGCCGAACACCGGGGAGCTGTTTTTT.

The gene calls are TRBV7-6 and TRBJ2-3; 14 nucleotides line up with TRBD2. V lost 6 bases and J lost 0; bases outside the gene matches: 11. The CDR3 contains 19 residues. Germline CDR1 SGHVS, CDR2 FNYEAQ. The CDR3 region is CASSYWTSGRTASTDTQYF. Here the CDR3 DNA reads TGTGCCAGCAGTTACTGGACTAGCGGGAGGACAGCTAGCACAGATACGCAGTATTTT.

The chain combines TRBV5-4 with TRBJ1-4, with TRBD1 as a possible D gene (5 bases). Per the germline V gene, CDR1 is SGHNT and CDR2 is YYREEE (reference sequence). The CDR3 loop spans 17 amino acids. V was cut by 0 bases and J by 6 bases, with 18 bases left in between. DNA of the CDR3: TGTGCCAGCAGCTTGGAGGGGTCAGGGTTTTTTGATGAAAAACTGTTTTTT. Protein: CASSLEGSGFFDEKLFF. The variable domain in full, with the rest retrieved from reference TRBV5-4 and TRBJ1-4, is ETGVTQSPTHLIKTRGQQVTLRCSSQSGHNTVSWYQQALGQGPQFIFQYYREEENGRGNFPPRFSGLQFPNYSSELNVNALELDDSALYLCASSLEGSGFFDEKLFFGSGTQLSVL.

The V gene is TRBV4-1, the J gene TRBJ2-5, with D perhaps TRBD1 (5 bases). The J call is in doubt because the DNA end fits TRBJ2-7 better. Germline V gene lookup returns CDR1 MGHRA and CDR2 YSYEKL. The CDR3 is 14 amino acids. The CDR3 is CASSQGQVGYEQYF. CDR3 bases: TGCGCCAGCAGCCAGGGGCAGGTAGGCTACGAGCAGTACTTC.

This chain connects TRBV7-2 to TRBJ1-1; 7 bases align to TRBD1. V shed 3 bases and J 2 bases; nucleotides not matched to a gene: 3. This CDR3 spans 14 amino acids. The germline V gene has CDR1 SGHTA and CDR2 FQGNSA. In DNA, the CDR3 is TGTGCCAGCAGCTTCGACAGGGCTAACACTGAAGCTTTCTTT. Residues: CASSFDRANTEAFF.

The chain links TRBV2 to TRBJ1-1; D unresolved. The CDR3 spans 13 residues. Germline V CDR1 and CDR2: SNHLY, FYNNEI. Trimming removed 6 bases from V and 6 bases from J, with 14 bases in between. CDR3 in amino acids: CASSDIVISEAFF. CDR3 bases: TGTGCCAGCAGCGACATTGTCATTTCTGAAGCTTTCTTT.